Below are 27 T cell receptor beta chains sequenced from a single sample in a study of T cell responses to AZD1222 COVID-19 vaccine. The protocol was immunoSEQ multiplex PCR, while the TCRdb copy is restricted to in-frame clones and leaves out a portion. This sample has fewer than 110,000 clones, with about 90% found just once. Sequencing was performed on peripheral blood, taken 28 days after the second AZD1222 dose. These receptors originate from an adult who received the AZD1222 COVID-19 vaccine.

The chain joins TRBV28 to TRBJ2-7; unclear D gene. Germline V gene lookup returns CDR1 MDHEN and CDR2 SYDVKM. Trimming shortened V by 8 bases and J by 4 bases, and 9 bases separated the two germline ends. This CDR3 contains 11 residues. The CDR3, as DNA: TGTGCCAGCGGTTGGGGTTACGAGCAGTACTTC. Translation gives CASGWGYEQYF.

J is TRBJ2-3 and V is TRBV7-6, with TRBD2 identical over 7 bases. Germline CDR1 SGHVS, CDR2 FNYEAQ. V trimming: 4 bases; J trimming: 6 bases; junction bases outside the gene matches: 10. The CDR3 length is 15 residues. CDR3 nucleotide sequence: TGTGCCAGCAGCTCGAGCGGGGCCCGGGCGGATACGCAGTATTTT. Amino acid sequence: CASSSSGARADTQYF.

In its sample, this clone was seen once. The rearrangement joins TRBV10-3 to TRBJ2-1; the match to TRBD2 covers 8 bases. J lost 3 bases, V lost 7 bases, and 2 bases had no gene match. CDR3 length: 13 residues. Germline assignment: CDR1 ENHRY and CDR2 SYGVKD. CDR3 sequence reads: CAITGGDYNEQFF. The CDR3 DNA reads TGTGCCATCACCGGGGGGGACTACAATGAGCAGTTCTTC.

The J gene is TRBJ2-7, the V gene TRBV14; D is unclear. Germline V gives CDR1 SGHDN, CDR2 FVKESK. There are 11 residues in the CDR3. V was trimmed by 3 bases and J by 9 bases, leaving 9 bases between them. CDR3 region: CASSHGQSQYF. CDR3 DNA sequence: TGTGCCAGCAGCCACGGGCAATCGCAGTACTTC.

This clone was counted a few times. This chain uses TRBV12-5 with TRBJ2-3; D is ambiguous. The CDR3 loop spans 11 amino acids. CDR1 LGHNT and CDR2 FRNRAP come from the germline V gene. Trimming shortened V by 3 bases and J by 6 bases, and 4 bases separated the two germline ends. Written as DNA, the CDR3 is TGTGCTAGTGGTTTTGCGGATACGCAGTATTTT. Translating gives CASGFADTQYF. Drawing the rest from reference TRBV12-5 and TRBJ2-3, the complete variable domain is DARVTQTPRHKVTEMGQEVTMRCQPILGHNTVFWYRQTMMQGLELLAYFRNRAPLDDSGMPKDRFSAEMPDATLATLKIQPSEPRDSAVYFCASGFADTQYFGPGTRLTVL.

This chain joins TRBV6-1 and TRBJ1-4, with a tentative D call TRBD1 (6 bases). The CDR3 length is 15 residues. With 6 bases removed from V and 3 bases from J, the gap between germline ends came to 14 bases. Germline V CDR1 and CDR2: MNHNS, SASEGT. The CDR3 here is CASRGTGFSNEKLFF. CDR3 DNA sequence: TGTGCCAGCAGGGGTACAGGGTTCTCTAATGAAAAACTGTTTTTT.

The chain couples TRBV6-4 to TRBJ1-5; D gene unclear. From germline, CDR1 is MRHNA and CDR2 SNTAGT. Between the trimmed V and J ends, which lost 0 bases and 3 bases, there was a span of 15 bases. This CDR3 comprises 17 residues. CDR3 region: CASSDSSPDGNNQPQHF. The CDR3 nucleotides read TGTGCCAGCAGTGACTCTTCCCCTGACGGAAACAATCAGCCCCAGCATTTT.

J is TRBJ1-5 and V is TRBV3-1 (or the pseudogene TRBV3-2), with TRBD1 matching over 9 bases. Trimming at V came to 0 bases and at J to 7 bases, leaving 7 bases not matched to a gene. The CDR3 sequence is 16 residues long. Per germline, CDR1 LGHDT and CDR2 YNNKEL (reference sequence). CDR3 DNA sequence: TGTGCCAGCAGCCAAGATGGGGGACAGGGTGGACAGCCCCAGCATTTT. Its protein is CASSQDGGQGGQPQHF.

This chain joins TRBV6-2 or TRBV6-3 and TRBJ1-1; D perhaps matches TRBD1 (6 bases). The CDR3 consists of 17 residues. Germline loops: CDR1 MNHEY, CDR2 SVGEGT. Deletions cut 0 bases from V and 3 bases from J, with 17 bases between. DNA of the CDR3: TGTGCCAGCAGTTACTCTGGGAAGGAAGGGGGGTACACTGAAGCTTTCTTT. It encodes CASSYSGKEGGYTEAFF.

V is TRBV30 and J is TRBJ2-1; D is possibly TRBD2 (5 bases). The V end lost 5 bases, the J end lost 6 bases, and 8 bases lay between the germline ends. Germline V CDR1 and CDR2: GTSNPN, SVGIG (reference sequence). The length of the CDR3 is 11 residues. The CDR3: CAWRGFNEQFF. In nucleotides, the CDR3 is TGTGCCTGGCGCGGGTTCAATGAGCAGTTCTTC. The full variable domain, its missing parts supplied by reference TRBV30 and TRBJ2-1, is SQTIHQWPATLVQPVGSPLSLECTVEGTSNPNLYWYRQAAGRGLQLLFYSVGIGQISSEVPQNLSASRPQDRQFILSSKKLLLSDSGFYLCAWRGFNEQFFGPGTRLTVL.

This chain joins TRBV20-1 and TRBJ1-2; a possible D gene is TRBD1 (5 bases). Germline-derived CDR1 and CDR2 are DFQATT and SNEGSKA (reference sequence). The CDR3 has 13 residues. Deletions cut 3 bases from V and 4 bases from J, with 12 bases between. The CDR3 spells CSASGGTGYGYTF. The DNA of the CDR3 is TGCAGTGCTAGTGGGGGAACCGGCTATGGCTACACCTTC.

The CDR3 coding sequence is TGTGCCAGTAGTATAGGGGGCAGGGCTGAAGCTTTCTTT. It codes for CASSIGGRAEAFF. The chain combines TRBV19 with TRBJ1-1, with D perhaps TRBD1 (5 bases). CDR3 size: 13 residues. Germline CDR1 LNHDA, CDR2 SQIVND (reference sequence). The germline V and J ends were trimmed by 1 base and 6 bases, with 9 bases remaining between them. Full variable domain (rest looked up from reference TRBV19 and TRBJ1-1): DGGITQSPKYLFRKEGQNVTLSCEQNLNHDAMYWYRQDPGQGLRLIYYSQIVNDFQKGDIAEGYSVSREKKESFPLTVTSAQKNPTAFYLCASSIGGRAEAFFGQGTRLTVV.

The rearrangement links TRBV28 to TRBJ1-2; the D is unclear. V was shortened by 2 bases and J by 7 bases, with 11 bases between the two germline ends. CDR1 and CDR2 (germline): MDHEN, SYDVKM. The CDR3 loop spans 13 amino acids. The CDR3 is CASSLRGFAGYTF. The CDR3 DNA reads as TGTGCCAGCAGTTTAAGAGGCTTCGCTGGCTACACCTTC.

The DNA of the CDR3 is TGTGCAAGTCGCTCCACCGTGTACCCGGGACGGAATAACTATGGCTACACCTTC. Its protein product is CASRSTVYPGRNNYGYTF. V usage is TRBV12-2 and J usage is TRBJ1-2. TRBV12-2 is annotated as a pseudogene. This CDR3 is 18 amino acids long.

This chain joins TRBV20-1 and TRBJ2-2; 8 bases are a match to TRBD2. The CDR3 length is 15 residues. Germline assignment: CDR1 DFQATT and CDR2 SNEGSKA (reference sequence). Trimming took 3 bases from V and 6 from J; bases not matched to a gene: 9. The CDR3 sequence is CSASGSGAGAGELFF. The CDR3 nucleotides read TGCAGTGCTAGTGGGAGTGGAGCGGGGGCCGGGGAGCTGTTTTTT.

The V gene is TRBV5-1, the J gene TRBJ1-1; tentative D call: TRBD1 (5 bases). V was clipped by 3 bases and J by 7 bases, with 16 bases between them. CDR1 is SGHRS, CDR2 YFSETQ, per germline. CDR3 length: 14 residues. CDR3 region: CASSSPGGFDEAFF. The CDR3 DNA follows: TGCGCCAGCAGCTCGCCGGGGGGGTTTGATGAAGCTTTCTTT. Using reference TRBV5-1 and TRBJ1-1 for the parts outside the CDR3, the full variable domain is KAGVTQTPRYLIKTRGQQVTLSCSPISGHRSVSWYQQTPGQGLQFLFEYFSETQRNKGNFPGRFSGRQFSNSRSEMNVSTLELGDSALYLCASSSPGGFDEAFFGQGTRLTVV.

This clone was recorded only once. The rearrangement joins TRBV18 to TRBJ1-3, with TRBD1 identical over 9 bases. Per germline, CDR1 KGHSH and CDR2 LQKENI. After removal of 0 bases from V and 3 bases from J, the junction contained 6 bases not matched to a gene. The CDR3 is 17 amino acids. The DNA of the CDR3 is TGTGCCAGCTCACCACCGGGGACAGGGATCGGTGGAAACACCATATATTTT. It codes for CASSPPGTGIGGNTIYF.

The rearrangement uses TRBV9 and TRBJ1-2, with D maybe TRBD1 (5 bases). Germline V gene sequence: CDR1 SGDLS, CDR2 YYNGEE. V dropped 7 bases and J dropped 7 bases, with 8 bases sitting between them. This CDR3 is built from 10 residues. CDR3 in DNA: TGTGCCAGCCGGGGGGGTGGCTACACCTTC. Protein product: CASRGGGYTF.

This chain joins TRBV6-2 or TRBV6-3 and TRBJ2-1; TRBD2 is a possible D gene (6 bases). The V and J ends lost 5 bases and 4 bases respectively, with 21 bases between them. The CDR3 loop spans 17 amino acids. The germline V gene encodes CDR1 MNHEY and CDR2 SVGEGT. The CDR3, as DNA: TGTGCCAGCAGTCCCCCCTGGAGGGTAGCGGAGTACAATGAGCAGTTCTTC. This gives the protein CASSPPWRVAEYNEQFF.

The V call is TRBV6-5, the J call TRBJ2-2; D tentatively reads TRBD1 or TRBD2 (5 bases each). This CDR3 contains 14 residues. Germline V gene data show CDR1 as MNHEY and CDR2 as SVGAGI. Trimming left V 6 bases short and J 1 base short, with 9 bases between. CDR3 sequence (DNA): TGTGCCAGCAGCTGGGACGGGAACACCGGGGAGCTGTTTTTT. Translating it yields CASSWDGNTGELFF.

The rearrangement joins TRBV28 to TRBJ1-5, with unresolved D. Germline V gene sequence: CDR1 MDHEN, CDR2 SYDVKM. CDR3 length: 12 amino acids. The V and J ends lost 3 bases and 3 bases respectively, with 3 bases between them. The CDR3 nucleotides are TGTGCCAGCAGTTTTCCCAATCAGCCCCAGCATTTT. This gives the protein CASSFPNQPQHF.

This chain uses TRBV7-6 with TRBJ1-1, with 10 bases fitting TRBD1. The CDR3 consists of 17 residues. Germline V gene sequence: CDR1 SGHVS, CDR2 FNYEAQ. With V trimmed by 1 base and J by 5 bases, 10 bases remained unmatched. In DNA, the CDR3 is TGTGCCAGCAGCTTAGGATGGTCTGGGACAGGGGTGACTGAAGCTTTCTTT. It specifies CASSLGWSGTGVTEAFF.

The V gene is TRBV3-1 (or the pseudogene TRBV3-2), the J gene TRBJ1-5, with 12 bases that match TRBD1. The CDR3 totals 18 residues. V dropped 0 bases and J dropped 5; count of bases not matched to a gene: 8. Germline values: CDR1 LGHDT, CDR2 YNNKEL (reference sequence). The CDR3 protein is CASSQERGQGAFYQPQHF. The CDR3 DNA is TGTGCCAGCAGCCAAGAGCGGGGACAGGGGGCCTTCTATCAGCCCCAGCATTTT.

The rearrangement links TRBV19 to TRBJ2-2, with TRBD2 matching over 7 bases. The germline V gene has CDR1 LNHDA and CDR2 SQIVND (reference sequence). This CDR3 has 16 residues. Losses at the gene ends were 4 bases for V and 1 base for J; bases not matched to a gene: 6. The chain's CDR3 is CASSTGLEMNTGELFF. CDR3 sequence (DNA): TGTGCCAGTAGTACCGGACTAGAAATGAACACCGGGGAGCTGTTTTTT.

The chain joins TRBV9 to TRBJ2-1; tentatively, D is TRBD1 (6 bases). CDR1 and CDR2 (germline): SGDLS, YYNGEE. The CDR3 consists of 17 residues. The V end lost 1 base, the J end lost 4 bases, and 18 bases lay between the germline ends. CDR3 nucleotide sequence: TGTGCCAGCAGCGTATGGGGAAAGAGGGGGAATTACAATGAGCAGTTCTTC. Its translation is CASSVWGKRGNYNEQFF.

The chain couples TRBV27 to TRBJ1-5; D unclear. V lost 6 bases and J 0 bases, leaving 9 bases between the germline ends. This CDR3 contains 14 residues. Germline V gene lookup returns CDR1 MNHEY and CDR2 SMNVEV (reference sequence). CDR3 nucleotide sequence: TGTGCCAGCAGGGGGTATTATAGCAATCAGCCCCAGCATTTT. Residues: CASRGYYSNQPQHF.

The chain couples TRBV9 to TRBJ1-1; unclear D gene. V was shortened by 3 bases and J by 1 base, with 7 bases between the two germline ends. Per germline, CDR1 SGDLS and CDR2 YYNGEE. The CDR3 loop spans 13 amino acids. CDR3 residues: CASSGTSNTEAFF. The CDR3, as DNA: TGTGCCAGCAGCGGAACTTCGAACACTGAAGCTTTCTTT. The whole variable domain, remainder taken from reference TRBV9 and TRBJ1-1, is DSGVTQTPKHLITATGQRVTLRCSPRSGDLSVYWYQQSLDQGLQFLIQYYNGEERAKGNILERFSAQQFPDLHSELNLSSLELGDSALYFCASSGTSNTEAFFGQGTRLTVV.